This T cell receptor (beta chain) was obtained from a study of blood T cell repertoires in COVID-19. Cohort 3 donors counted as recovered after two negative PCRs, clearance, or resolved symptoms. Some clones are missing from TCRdb's copy, which holds only in-frame ones; the method was immunoSEQ multiplex PCR. The data show about 180,000 clones, approximately 80% seen once. The clonotype comes from a woman in her fifties or sixties who had recovered from COVID-19. Sequenced material: PBMCs or T cells enriched from blood (not recorded which).

The CDR3 bases are TGTGCCAGCAGCTCATCGACAGGGGGCGTCTACGAGCAGTACTTC. Its protein is CASSSSTGGVYEQYF. The V and J genes are TRBV7-2 and TRBJ2-7; 10 nucleotides line up with TRBD1. Germline V gene sequence: CDR1 SGHTA, CDR2 FQGNSA. This CDR3 is built from 15 residues. Germline trimming cut 4 bases from V and 3 bases from J; bases unmatched to any gene: 6.